This section outlines one T cell receptor (beta chain) sequence together with its context. The antigen is undetermined. The sample is drawn from a study of cytomegalovirus exposure and HLA in healthy donors. Study-wide results and caveats: In a later analysis, across HLA loci, associated TCR counts were highest for DRB1, lowest for HLA-C.

The CDR3 has 14 residues. Germline-derived CDR1 and CDR2 are SGHRS and YFSETQ. V was shortened by 0 bases and J by 5 bases, with 12 bases between the two germline ends. In the PCR, 60 Vbeta and 13 Jbeta primers were used. Using immunoSEQ multiplex PCR, the repertoire was profiled, and TCRdb retains in-frame clones only, with some absent. This sample has more than 95,000 clones, with approximately 12% found just once. Sequenced material: PBMCs. This sequence originates from a man aged 40-55 years in good health and CMV-seropositive. The chain recombines TRBV5-1 with TRBJ2-7; no clear D gene. The CDR3 here is CASSLEYNIHEQYF. The CDR3 coding sequence is TGCGCCAGCAGCTTGGAGTACAATATCCACGAGCAGTACTTC.